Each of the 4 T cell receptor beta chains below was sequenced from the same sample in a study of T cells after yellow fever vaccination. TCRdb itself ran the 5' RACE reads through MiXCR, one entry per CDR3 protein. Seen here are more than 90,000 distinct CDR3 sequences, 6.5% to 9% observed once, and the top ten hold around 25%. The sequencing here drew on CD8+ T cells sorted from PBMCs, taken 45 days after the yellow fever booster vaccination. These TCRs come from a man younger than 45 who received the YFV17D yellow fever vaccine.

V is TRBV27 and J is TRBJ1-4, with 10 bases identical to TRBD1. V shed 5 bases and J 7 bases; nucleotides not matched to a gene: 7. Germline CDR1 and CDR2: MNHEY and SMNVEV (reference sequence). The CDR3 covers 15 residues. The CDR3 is CASSPLTGGGEKLFF. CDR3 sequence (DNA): TGTGCCAGCAGTCCGCTGACAGGGGGCGGTGAAAAACTGTTTTTT.

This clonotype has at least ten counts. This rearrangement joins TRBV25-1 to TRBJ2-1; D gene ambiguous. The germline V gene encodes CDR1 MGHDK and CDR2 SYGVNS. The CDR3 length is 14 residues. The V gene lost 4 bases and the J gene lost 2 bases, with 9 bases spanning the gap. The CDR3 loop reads CASSAGTTYNEQFF. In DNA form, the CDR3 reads TGTGCCAGCAGTGCGGGCACTACCTACAATGAGCAGTTCTTC. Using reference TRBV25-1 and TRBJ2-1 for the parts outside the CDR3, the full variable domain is EADIYQTPRYLVIGTGKKITLECSQTMGHDKMYWYQQDPGMELHLIHYSYGVNSTEKGDLSSESTVSRIRTEHFPLTLESARPSHTSQYLCASSAGTTYNEQFFGPGTRLTVL.

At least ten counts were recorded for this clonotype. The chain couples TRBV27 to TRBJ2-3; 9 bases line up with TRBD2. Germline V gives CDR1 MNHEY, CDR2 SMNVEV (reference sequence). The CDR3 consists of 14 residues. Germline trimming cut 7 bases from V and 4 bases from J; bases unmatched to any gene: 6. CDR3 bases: TGTGCCAGCATAGATAGCGGGAGCTCAGATACGCAGTATTTT. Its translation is CASIDSGSSDTQYF.

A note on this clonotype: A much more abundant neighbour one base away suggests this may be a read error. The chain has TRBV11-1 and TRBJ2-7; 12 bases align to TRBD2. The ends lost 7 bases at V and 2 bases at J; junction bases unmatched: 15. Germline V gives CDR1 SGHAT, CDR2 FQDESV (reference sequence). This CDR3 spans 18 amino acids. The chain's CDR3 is CASIPEPTTSGSTYEQYF. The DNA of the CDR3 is TGTGCCAGCATCCCTGAACCGACGACTAGCGGGAGCACCTACGAGCAGTACTTC.